This section outlines one TCR beta chain sequence together with its context. Its cognate antigen is unknown. Profiling relied on immunoSEQ multiplex PCR, and the TCRdb table lists in-frame clones only, not all of them. Altogether roughly 81,000 clones are present, roughly 84% being singletons, with the ten largest covering around a fifth. The sample is drawn from a study of identifying expanded T cells in peripheral blood. Study-wide findings and caveats: Clone count variance between roughly 2-week samples rose with total template count. Technical replicates showed around 1.2 changed clones; two weeks 15 to 20; four weeks 19.

J lost 6 bases, V lost 5 bases, and 8 bases had no gene match. This CDR3 region has 15 residues. From germline, CDR1 is SGHNT and CDR2 YENEEA. Collection occurred without any documented infections or immune events in donors. Sequencing input: blood. The rearrangement uses TRBV11-3 and TRBJ2-2; 8 bases match TRBD2. This receptor was obtained from a person aged 18-69 years in good health. The CDR3 nucleotides are TGTGCCAGCAGCCAAACGACTAGCGAGGCCGGGGAGCTGTTTTTT. It specifies CASSQTTSEAGELFF.